This TCR beta chain was observed in a study of early T cells in non-severe SARS-CoV-2 infection (dated by TCRdb to the early 2020s). With regard to the full study: Bulk RNA from unsorted whole blood was used for TCR sequencing, so alpha and beta chains could not be paired. General findings and caveats noted by the study authors: Matching against VDJdb was skewed toward anti-spike CD8 responses, likely underestimated virus-specific expansions, and missed private and CD4 specificities.

Concerning this clonotype itself: It lacks a known antigen. The input lacks base qualities; no much larger clone sits a single base away.

Libraries were built with 5' RACE. The listed sequencing device is NextSeq 500. The TCR library protocol attached unique molecular identifiers to individual cDNA molecules to correct for sequencing error and PCR bias. TCR alpha and beta chains were both sequenced, and the abundances of alpha and beta sequences in each sample were closely correlated with each other. As for the authors' bioinformatics: Decombinator V4 was used to perform V gene, J gene and CDR3 annotation of TCR sequences. TCRs were defined as expanded if a significant change between any two time points was detected under a Poisson model with p below 0.0001. Abundances of TCRs were expressed as counts per million after normalisation to the total number of TCRs sequenced in each sample. MAIT TCRs were defined by TRAV1-2 paired with TRAJ12, TRAJ20 or TRAJ33, and iNKT TCRs by TRAV10 paired with TRAJ18. A search of VDJdb, accessed on 1 November 2021, was run for TCRs annotated to CMV, EBV and SARS-CoV-2, with TCRs annotated for multiple antigens excluded. TCRdb applied fastp at Q25 and MiXCR to the public reads, then kept only in-frame beta chains. Each CDR3 protein gets just one entry, which takes the most common genes and DNA from the rows behind it. The V and J calls reflect TCRdb's pipeline rather than the authors' work. For this sample there are around 93,000 distinct CDR3 sequences; about 12% appear just once. The ten largest clones capture nearly 4.5% of the sample.

Cut back by 5 bases and 8 bases, the V and J ends lie 9 bases apart. Per the germline V gene, KGHDR is the CDR1 and SFDVKD is the CDR2. Its CDR3 holds 12 amino acids, cysteine through phenylalanine. The entry retains the CDR3 DNA only, 36 bases that are in frame from base 1. Set within a cohort of healthcare workers in London, UK, this nested case-control study involved weekly PCR testing of nasopharyngeal swabs along with blood sampling. Healthcare workers were recruited during the week of the UK lockdown, between 23 and 31 March 2020, and followed weekly for up to roughly 15 weeks. The source was whole blood, collected at baseline. This clonotype was obtained from an adult who was a healthcare worker with PCR-confirmed SARS-CoV-2 infection or an uninfected control (not recorded which). The chain uses TRBV24-1 and TRBJ2-1, with no confident D gene call. The DNA is TGTGCCACCAGTGGTCTTCATTATGAGCAGTTCTTC. Translated, it reads CATSGLHYEQFF.